The T cell receptor beta chain under discussion was sequenced for a study of CD8+ T cells in alopecia areata (dated by TCRdb to 2017 to 2018). With regard to the full study: Treated patients were enrolled in an open-label pilot trial of oral tofacitinib, 5 to 10 mg twice daily, for moderate-to-severe alopecia areata. Tofacitinib-treated patients had biopsies at baseline and at 4 and 24 weeks of treatment, with a later scalp biopsy in several patients. Tofacitinib was given for 6 to 18 months, followed by 6 months of follow-up off drug to assess delayed response and recurrence. To study T cell clonal expansion in alopecia areata, the researchers applied high-throughput TCRbeta sequencing to both the C3H/HeJ mouse model and human patients. RNA was obtained with the PAXgene miRNA kit for fixed scalp, the miRNeasy kit for PBMCs, and the RNeasy kit for mouse skin. Amplification of TCRbeta CDR3 regions was done by immunoSEQ multiplex PCR using 35 Vbeta forward primers and 13 Jbeta reverse primers. Scalp clonality was compared among normal scalp (n=4), patchy alopecia areata scalp (n=8), and alopecia totalis/universalis scalp (n=8). Scalp tissue and sorted CD4+ and CD8+ peripheral blood T cells from patchy and totalis/universalis alopecia areata patients and from healthy controls were covered by human TCRbeta sequencing. The investigation overall reported the following: Unlike mouse skin, where gammadelta T cells dominate, normal human skin contains resident alphabeta T cells that get sequenced too, which complicates analysis of the scalp TCR repertoire. Shared TCR sequences between patients were less evident than in mice, which may be partly attributable to HLA diversity in the patient population. Lesional scalp, especially in alopecia totalis/universalis, showed higher clonality and more expanded CD8+ clones than normal scalp, suggesting antigenic drive.

Of note for this clone: No cognate antigen has been identified for it. It has no much larger one-base neighbor in the sample; base qualities were not kept.

In the paper's terms, the time point label means: baseline before oral tofacitinib. Peripheral blood and lesional scalp punch biopsies were obtained from patients with alopecia areata. PBMCs were isolated by density centrifugation and stained for CD3, CD4 and CD8, and CD4+ and CD8+ T cells were sorted on a FACSAria. The CDR3 contains 15 residues, cysteine and phenylalanine counted. Only the CDR3 DNA is retained, 45 bases long and in frame from the first base. V and J are trimmed by 2 bases and 3 bases, and the gene matches miss 7 bases of the junction. The germline V gene specifies SGHDT as CDR1 and YYEEEE as CDR2. Library generation was performed with the immunoSEQ multiplex PCR assay. RNA was extracted from all samples and reverse transcribed into cDNA, which served as template for TCR sequencing. First-strand cDNA was synthesized with SuperScript III using a 2:1 mix of oligo-dT and random hexamers. A synthetic immune receptor repertoire was used to measure amplification bias, and any remaining bias was corrected computationally. The original pipeline was this. Raw reads were preprocessed to remove errors, and CDR3 was defined by IMGT conventions from the conserved cysteine to phenylalanine. Clonality was computed by normalizing Shannon entropy by log2 of the number of productive unique TCRs and subtracting the result from 1. Scalp TCRbeta sequences were cross-referenced with sorted blood CD4 and CD8 repertoires so that the CD4 or CD8 identity of scalp clones could be inferred. This is the immuneACCESS table as TCRdb keeps it, with only in-frame sequences that have V and J called. A part of the clones is gone; compared with another copy, unresolved V genes explain less than half, and the rest is unexplained. V, J and clone size were drawn from that table, and D and trimming were deduced from the DNA. The sample records over 120,000 clones, roughly 46% of which are singletons. In total, the top ten clones hold 0.95% to 1% of the sample.

This specimen was CD4+ T cells sorted from blood, taken at week 0. The rearranged chain carries TRBV5-6 and TRBJ2-7, and 8 junction bases match TRBD1. The TCR sequence derives from a human donor with alopecia areata. This receptor has the CDR3 CASSFLGGQDYEQYF. The sequenced DNA is TGTGCCAGCAGCTTTTTAGGGGGACAGGACTACGAGCAGTACTTC.